This T cell receptor beta chain was found in a study of blood T cells in healthy people across ages. For the second PCR, which ran for about 6 to 12 cycles, a sample-barcoded 5' primer and a J-beta primer mix were used. TCRdb re-analysed the 5' RACE reads in MiXCR, keeping a single row per CDR3 protein. The table lists around 900,000 distinct CDR3 sequences, around 54% of them singletons. This clonotype was picked up one time. Its antigen is currently unknown. Study findings and constraints: Observed TCR beta diversity per million T cells went down as age went up. This fall followed a roughly linear course with age.

The sample comprised blood. This clonotype was sampled from a woman aged 55 to 70 in good health.

The CDR3 reads CASSLGPQGATGELFF. The CDR3 DNA reads as TGCGCCAGCAGCTTGGGCCCGCAGGGGGCAACCGGGGAGCTGTTTTTT. The chain recombines TRBV5-1 with TRBJ2-2; 8 positions agree with TRBD1. Per the germline V gene, CDR1 is SGHRS and CDR2 is YFSETQ. CDR3 length equals 16 residues. Trimming removed 0 bases from V and 5 bases from J; junction bases left unmatched: 6.